The clone carrying this T cell receptor beta chain has just one count. Its antigen remains unknown. Healthy Russian Caucasian donors spanned ages roughly 6 to 100 years. Extraction of total RNA produced a minimum of 5 micrograms from each sample. This specimen belongs to a study of blood T cells in healthy people across ages. Study-wide results and limits: Observed TCR beta diversity per million T cells went down as age went up. This fall followed a roughly linear course with age.

Using a J-beta primer mix together with a sample-barcoded 5' primer, a second PCR was run for roughly 6 to 11 cycles. Carrying 12 random nucleotides, a template-switch adaptor labeled each individual cDNA molecule. TCRdb redid the calling of the 5' RACE reads with MiXCR, one entry per CDR3 protein. The table has around 400,000 distinct CDR3 sequences, roughly half seen once. The V gene's germline CDR1 is SNHLY and CDR2 FYNNEI. The CDR3 loop spans 13 amino acids. V was shortened by 7 bases and J by 9 bases, with 18 bases between the two germline ends. This chain connects TRBV2 to TRBJ1-2; no clear D gene. The sequence was collected from a man in his 60s in good health. Sequenced material: blood. CDR3 sequence reads: CASKWAGAYSYTF. CDR3 in DNA: TGTGCCAGCAAATGGGCGGGTGCTTATAGCTACACCTTC. Using reference TRBV2 and TRBJ1-2 for the parts outside the CDR3, the full variable domain is EPEVTQTPSHQVTQMGQEVILRCVPISNHLYFYWYRQILGQKVEFLVSFYNNEISEKSEIFDDQFSVERPDGSNFTLKIRSTKLEDSAMYFCASKWAGAYSYTFGSGTRLTVV.